The 21 T cell receptor beta chains below all came from one sample that was sequenced in a study of blood T cell repertoires in COVID-19. Method: immunoSEQ multiplex PCR; TCRdb's copy keeps in-frame clones and lacks some. The sample has 190,000 or so clones, 82% seen once. The sequenced sample consisted of PBMCs or T cells enriched from blood (not recorded which). The receptors were gathered from a man between 35 and 55 years old who had recovered from COVID-19.

This clone appeared a few times. The germline gene is not matched at one end of the junction; a read error may be the cause. The chain has TRBV28 and TRBJ1-2; 8 bases map to TRBD1. This CDR3 spans 12 amino acids. The V gene's germline CDR1 is MDHEN and CDR2 SYDVKM. CDR3 in amino acids: CASSSLRGHARF. For the CDR3, the DNA is TGTGCCAGCAGTTCCCTCAGGGGGCATGCCCGCTTC.

The chain is built from TRBV4-3 and TRBJ2-7; 14 nucleotides line up with TRBD2. J gave up 1 base and V 2 bases, and 7 bases lay outside the gene matches. CDR1 and CDR2 from the germline V gene are LGHNA and YSLEER. CDR3 length equals 18 residues. In nucleotides, the CDR3 is TGCGCCAGCAGCCAACGGACCGGGACTAGCGGGAGATCCTACGAGCAGTACTTC. Translation gives CASSQRTGTSGRSYEQYF.

The V and J genes are TRBV7-2 and TRBJ1-5; unclear D gene. Trimming cost V 2 bases and J 7 bases, with 15 bases left between them. CDR3 length: 15 amino acids. Per germline, CDR1 SGHTA and CDR2 FQGNSA. CDR3 coding DNA: TGTGCCAGCAGCTTATACGTTTGGGGAGTCCAGCCCCAGCATTTT. It is translated as CASSLYVWGVQPQHF.

The gene calls are TRBV19 and TRBJ2-1, with 13 nucleotides matching TRBD2. CDR3 length: 15 residues. CDR1 and CDR2 (germline): LNHDA, SQIVND (reference sequence). Trimming cost V 4 bases and J 8 bases; bases outside gene matches: 5. CDR3: CASSSGLAGADEQFF. The CDR3 DNA reads TGTGCCAGTAGTAGCGGACTAGCGGGAGCCGATGAGCAGTTCTTC.

The count of this clone is one. The chain couples TRBV5-1 to TRBJ1-1; TRBD1 is a possible D gene (6 bases). Germline CDR1 reads SGHRS; CDR2 reads YFSETQ. The V gene lost 6 bases and the J gene lost 1 base, with 13 bases spanning the gap. The CDR3 contains 14 residues. The CDR3 bases are TGCGCCAGCAAAAACAGGGCCGAGAACACTGAAGCTTTCTTT. Amino acid sequence: CASKNRAENTEAFF. Based on the CDR3 plus reference TRBV5-1 and TRBJ1-1, the full variable domain is KAGVTQTPRYLIKTRGQQVTLSCSPISGHRSVSWYQQTPGQGLQFLFEYFSETQRNKGNFPGRFSGRQFSNSRSEMNVSTLELGDSALYLCASKNRAENTEAFFGQGTRLTVV.

The gene calls are TRBV10-1 and TRBJ2-4; D gene unclear. Trimming took 3 bases from V and 0 from J, leaving 21 bases between them. Germline CDR1 reads WNHNN; CDR2 reads SYGVQD (reference sequence). The CDR3 is 19 amino acids. CDR3 protein: CASSDRTIRAVLAKNIQYF. CDR3 DNA: TGCGCCAGCAGTGACCGAACTATCAGAGCCGTGCTAGCCAAAAACATTCAGTACTTC.

This clone was seen a few times. The V and J genes are TRBV13 and TRBJ1-1, with D tentatively TRBD1 (6 bases). The CDR3 length is 14 residues. CDR1 is PRHDT and CDR2 is FYEKMQ in the germline V gene (reference sequence). V lost 3 bases and J lost 2, with 10 bases in between. The CDR3 DNA reads as TGTGCCAGCAGCTTCGGGACACCCAACACTGAAGCTTTCTTT. Protein sequence: CASSFGTPNTEAFF.

Only a few counts were recorded for this clone. This chain uses TRBV5-1 with TRBJ2-2, with D possibly being TRBD1 (5 bases). The CDR3 has 15 residues. The V and J ends lost 1 base and 5 bases respectively, with 12 bases between them. CDR1 and CDR2 (germline): SGHRS, YFSETQ. CDR3 nucleotides: TGCGCCAGCAGCTTGTCTGGGTCAGGGACCGGGGAGCTGTTTTTT. Encoded protein: CASSLSGSGTGELFF. The whole variable domain, remainder taken from reference TRBV5-1 and TRBJ2-2, is KAGVTQTPRYLIKTRGQQVTLSCSPISGHRSVSWYQQTPGQGLQFLFEYFSETQRNKGNFPGRFSGRQFSNSRSEMNVSTLELGDSALYLCASSLSGSGTGELFFGEGSRLTVL.

The V and J genes are TRBV6-5 and TRBJ2-7; possibly TRBD2 for D (5 bases). This CDR3 spans 13 amino acids. V lost 7 bases and J 5 bases, leaving 15 bases between the germline ends. The germline V gene encodes CDR1 MNHEY and CDR2 SVGAGI. CDR3: CASNPKQEDEQYF. CDR3 bases: TGTGCCAGCAACCCGAAGCAGGAGGACGAGCAGTACTTC.

The genes are TRBV10-3 and TRBJ1-6; 8 bases agree with TRBD1. The CDR3 covers 14 residues. Germline CDR1 reads ENHRY; CDR2 reads SYGVKD. The CDR3 sequence: CATLTGEFSSPLHF. CDR3 nucleotide sequence: TGTGCGACCCTGACAGGGGAGTTTAGCTCACCCCTCCACTTT.

J is TRBJ2-7 and V is TRBV13, with 10 bases lining up with TRBD2. The germline V gene has CDR1 PRHDT and CDR2 FYEKMQ (reference sequence). The CDR3 extends over 15 amino acids. V gave up 5 bases and J gave up 2 bases; unmatched junction bases: 6. This CDR3 is CASSLGLAEAYEQYF. For the CDR3, the DNA is TGTGCCAGCAGCCTCGGACTAGCGGAAGCCTACGAGCAGTACTTC. The full variable domain, in which reference TRBV13 and TRBJ2-7 provide the parts outside the CDR3, is AAGVIQSPRHLIKEKRETATLKCYPIPRHDTVYWYQQGPGQDPQFLISFYEKMQSDKGSIPDRFSAQQFSDYHSELNMSSLELGDSALYFCASSLGLAEAYEQYFGPGTRLTVT.

The genes are TRBV3-1 (or the pseudogene TRBV3-2) and TRBJ2-7; D remains ambiguous. The CDR3 runs to 13 residues. The V end was cut by 3 bases, the J end by 4 bases, with 10 bases between. Looked up from germline, CDR1 is LGHDT and CDR2 is YNNKEL (reference sequence). DNA of the CDR3: TGTGCCAGCAGCCAGCTCCTAGGATACGAGCAGTACTTC. Amino acid sequence: CASSQLLGYEQYF.

As for this clone: The sample holds other DNA sequences that translate to the same CDR3. The chain combines TRBV3-1 (or the pseudogene TRBV3-2) with TRBJ2-1; D perhaps matches TRBD2 (6 bases). From germline, CDR1 is LGHDT and CDR2 YNNKEL (reference sequence). The CDR3 sequence is 15 residues long. Trimming shortened V by 4 bases and J by 0 bases, and 10 bases separated the two germline ends. The CDR3 nucleotides are TGTGCCAGCAGCCCCGGGACTGACTCCTACAATGAGCAGTTCTTC. It yields the protein CASSPGTDSYNEQFF.

The V and J genes are TRBV19 and TRBJ2-5; the match to TRBD1 covers 7 bases. The junction had 3 bases not matched to a gene; V was cut back by 5 bases and J by 3 bases. This CDR3 comprises 13 residues. Germline CDR1 is LNHDA and CDR2 is SQIVND (reference sequence). The CDR3 is CASSPTGEETQYF. CDR3 bases: TGTGCCAGTAGTCCTACAGGGGAAGAGACCCAGTACTTC.

The chain combines TRBV7-9 with TRBJ2-1; D gene uncertain. The V and J ends lost 5 bases and 4 bases respectively, with 15 bases between them. This CDR3 comprises 15 residues. Germline CDR1 and CDR2: SEHNR and FQNEAQ (reference sequence). This CDR3 is CASSAILGSYNEQFF. Written as DNA, the CDR3 is TGTGCCAGCAGCGCCATCCTAGGCTCTTACAATGAGCAGTTCTTC.

J is TRBJ2-2 and V is TRBV24-1; 9 nucleotides agree with TRBD2. From germline, CDR1 is KGHDR and CDR2 SFDVKD. The V gene end was trimmed by 3 bases and the J gene end by 4 bases; junction bases not matched to a gene: 11. The CDR3 covers 18 residues. CDR3 amino acids: CATSDPNGASGITGELFF. CDR3 nucleotides: TGTGCCACCAGTGATCCTAATGGGGCTAGCGGGATCACCGGGGAGCTGTTTTTT.

This clone was picked up a small number of times. The V gene is TRBV13, the J gene TRBJ1-2; no definite D call. The CDR3 consists of 12 residues. Germline V gene lookup returns CDR1 PRHDT and CDR2 FYEKMQ (reference sequence). V was cut by 1 base and J by 8 bases, with 8 bases left in between. The CDR3 region is CASSLEGGGYTF. For the CDR3, the DNA is TGTGCCAGCAGCTTAGAGGGCGGGGGCTACACCTTC.

This chain connects TRBV15 to TRBJ2-1; tentatively, D is TRBD1 (5 bases). The CDR3 has 15 amino acids. Trimming left V 4 bases short and J 9 bases short, with 19 bases between. CDR1 is LNHNV, CDR2 YYDKDF, per germline (reference sequence). CDR3 sequence (DNA): TGTGCCACCAGCATCGATCCTACAGGAGTTGGTGAGCAGTTCTTC. Residues: CATSIDPTGVGEQFF. The full variable domain, rest sourced from reference TRBV15 and TRBJ2-1, is DAMVIQNPRYQVTQFGKPVTLSCSQTLNHNVMYWYQQKSSQAPKLLFHYYDKDFNNEADTPDNFQSRRPNTSFCFLDIRSPGLGDTAMYLCATSIDPTGVGEQFFGPGTRLTVL.

The chain recombines TRBV5-4 with TRBJ2-3, with D unresolved. The CDR3 spans 14 residues. Per the germline V gene, CDR1 is SGHNT and CDR2 is YYREEE (reference sequence). V lost 3 bases and J lost 1, with 9 bases in between. CDR3 sequence: CASSSPSRTDTQYF. CDR3 DNA sequence: TGTGCCAGCAGCTCCCCCAGTCGCACAGATACGCAGTATTTT.

The CDR3 spells CASSYSGTGASYGYTF. The CDR3 nucleotides read TGTGCCAGCAGTTACTCGGGGACAGGGGCATCGTATGGCTACACCTTC. V and J are TRBV6-5 and TRBJ1-2; TRBD1 matches at 10 bases. In germline, CDR1 is MNHEY, CDR2 SVGAGI. The V gene end was trimmed by 0 bases and the J gene end by 5 bases; junction bases not matched to a gene: 6. The CDR3 has 16 amino acids.

The chain joins TRBV6-5 to TRBJ2-3; 11 nucleotides line up with TRBD2. Per the germline V gene, CDR1 is MNHEY and CDR2 is SVGAGI. V was pared by 6 bases and J by 6 bases, with 8 bases of the junction left unmatched. The CDR3 extends over 15 amino acids. The CDR3 DNA follows: TGTGCCAGCAGGCTGACTAGCGGGACCGGGGATACGCAGTATTTT. Translating it yields CASRLTSGTGDTQYF.